Shown below are 2 T cell receptor beta chains from a single sample sequenced in a study of regulatory T cells in long-lasting Graves disease. With iRepertoire HTBI primers and Arm-PCR of CDR3 regions, TCR beta libraries were built. TCRdb recomputed calls from the multiplex PCR reads with MiXCR, one row per CDR3 protein. The sample holds roughly 380,000 distinct CDR3 sequences; less than 20% are singletons and the top ten take 22%. The time point: newly diagnosed GD, antithyroid drugs for less than 3 months. TCR sequences were obtained from RNA taken from PBMCs. Source: peripheral blood mononuclear cells (PBMCs), taken at new diagnosis, from a patient treated with antithyroid drugs. The receptors stem from a female donor with Graves disease.

This clonotype came up a few times. This chain joins TRBV28 and TRBJ2-7; TRBD1 agrees at 9 bases. The CDR3 sequence is 15 residues long. Germline trimming cut 4 bases from V and 0 bases from J; bases unmatched to any gene: 4. CDR1 and CDR2 (germline): MDHEN, SYDVKM. CDR3 in DNA: TGTGCCAGCAGTTCACAGGGGGCACCCTCCTACGAGCAGTACTTC. Its translation is CASSSQGAPSYEQYF. The full variable domain, completed using reference TRBV28 and TRBJ2-7, is DVKVTQSSRYLVKRTGEKVFLECVQDMDHENMFWYRQDPGLGLRLIYFSYDVKMKEKGDIPEGYSVSREKKERFSLILESASTNQTSMYLCASSSQGAPSYEQYFGPGTRLTVT.

This clonotype was seen ten or more times. This chain connects TRBV7-9 to TRBJ2-2; D gene unclear. This CDR3 has 18 amino acids. Trimming shortened V by 0 bases and J by 0 bases, and 14 bases separated the two germline ends. CDR1 and CDR2 from the germline V gene are SEHNR and FQNEAQ (reference sequence). DNA of the CDR3: TGTGCCAGCAGCTTAGCGAAGGCGGCAGAGTCGAACACCGGGGAGCTGTTTTTT. This translates into CASSLAKAAESNTGELFF.